These 14 T cell receptor beta chains were sequenced from one sample in a study of HIV-infected children after antiretroviral therapy interruption. Treatment noted: PENTA 11 planned treatment interruption arm or continuous ART arm. RNA-based 3' RACE libraries used unique molecular identifiers. MiXCR, applied by TCRdb to the 3' RACE reads, yields one record per CDR3 protein. The repertoire consists of about 40,000 distinct CDR3 sequences, with approximately 7% occurring once and the leading ten covering approximately 1%. Sequencing used CD45RA+ CD4+ T cells from PBMCs, pooled from several time points, obtained from a donor given antiretroviral therapy, either interrupted or continuous. Subset defined: naive CD4+ CD45RA+ CD45RO- T cells. These receptor sequences come from a pool of human donors with HIV.

This clonotype was seen at least ten times. The chain links TRBV7-2 to TRBJ2-1, with 7 bases fitting TRBD2. CDR1 is SGHTA, CDR2 FQGNSA, per germline. CDR3 length: 15 residues. V lost 5 bases, J lost 3 bases, and 7 bases stayed unmatched. The CDR3 reads CASSPWGGLYNEQFF. The DNA for the CDR3 is TGTGCCAGCAGCCCTTGGGGGGGTCTCTACAATGAGCAGTTCTTC.

This clonotype was seen ten or more times. This chain joins TRBV9 and TRBJ1-1; D remains unclear. V was pared by 0 bases and J by 3 bases, with 6 bases between. CDR3 size: 13 residues. The germline CDR1 and CDR2 sequences are SGDLS and YYNGEE. This CDR3 reads CASSVDGYTEAFF. Written as DNA, the CDR3 is TGTGCCAGCAGCGTAGACGGGTACACTGAAGCTTTCTTT. Based on the CDR3 plus reference TRBV9 and TRBJ1-1, the full variable domain is DSGVTQTPKHLITATGQRVTLRCSPRSGDLSVYWYQQSLDQGLQFLIQYYNGEERAKGNILERFSAQQFPDLHSELNLSSLELGDSALYFCASSVDGYTEAFFGQGTRLTVV.

This clonotype is deemed medium-sized (0.01 to 0.1%). This chain links TRBV12-3 or TRBV12-4 with TRBJ1-1, with TRBD1 as a possible D gene (5 bases). V was clipped by 6 bases and J by 4 bases, with 21 bases between them. This CDR3 has 16 residues. This CDR3 reads CASSPGWTSRGTEAFF. As DNA, the CDR3 is TGTGCCAGCAGCCCCGGTTGGACATCTAGGGGCACTGAAGCTTTCTTT.

The CDR3 DNA is TGTGCCACCAGCAGAGATCCGTGGCAGGGAAGAGAAAAACTGTTTTTT. This encodes CATSRDPWQGREKLFF. The chain carries TRBV15 and TRBJ1-4; TRBD1 might be the D (5 bases). Germline CDR1 LNHNV, CDR2 YYDKDF (reference sequence). Trimming left V 0 bases short and J 8 bases short, with 16 bases between. CDR3 length equals 16 residues.

This clonotype was counted many times. This chain joins TRBV7-8 and TRBJ2-1, with TRBD2 matching 15 bases. The V gene's germline CDR1 is SGHVS and CDR2 FQNEAQ. Unmatched junction bases numbered 8, after V lost 5 bases and J lost 6 bases. The CDR3 runs to 17 residues. The CDR3 DNA follows: TGTGCCAGCAGCCAACGGGGACTAGCGGGGGGAATCAATGAGCAGTTCTTC. It translates to CASSQRGLAGGINEQFF.

This clonotype has ten or more counts. The rearrangement links TRBV30 to TRBJ2-7; D is possibly TRBD1 or TRBD2 (5 bases each). This CDR3 region has 12 residues. The V end lost 0 bases, the J end lost 9 bases, and 12 bases lay between the germline ends. Germline V lookup: CDR1 GTSNPN, CDR2 SVGIG (reference sequence). In DNA form, the CDR3 reads TGTGCCTGGAGTGTAGAGAGGGGTGTGCAGTACTTC. It yields the protein CAWSVERGVQYF.

This clonotype was observed many times. This sequence joins TRBV4-1 and TRBJ2-7; 12 bases map to TRBD2. V lost 3 bases to trimming and J lost 4 bases; unmatched junction nucleotides: 7. The germline gives CDR1 MGHRA, CDR2 YSYEKL. This CDR3 region has 16 residues. The CDR3 DNA reads as TGCGCCAGCAGCCAGGACCGGACTAGCGGGGCTTACGAGCAGTACTTC. Protein: CASSQDRTSGAYEQYF.

The CDR3 coding sequence is TGCAGTGCTCCGGACAGGCCAGATACGCAGTATTTT. Protein sequence: CSAPDRPDTQYF. The chain employs TRBV20-1 and TRBJ2-3; 7 bases align to TRBD1. This CDR3 spans 12 amino acids. Losses at the gene ends were 5 bases for V and 4 bases for J; bases not matched to a gene: 3. The germline V gene encodes CDR1 DFQATT and CDR2 SNEGSKA (reference sequence).

This clonotype was seen at least ten times. The chain combines TRBV11-2 with TRBJ1-2; no clear D gene. Looked up from germline, CDR1 is SGHAT and CDR2 is FQNNGV. The CDR3 runs 13 residues. V was trimmed by 1 base and J by 2 bases, leaving 5 bases between them. The CDR3 sequence is CASSLGRNYGYTF. The DNA of the CDR3 is TGTGCCAGCAGCTTAGGAAGAAACTATGGCTACACCTTC.

At least ten counts were recorded for this clonotype. The CDR3 sequence is CASSPERGGWGNQPQHF. The DNA for the CDR3 is TGTGCCAGCAGCCCCGAGCGGGGGGGCTGGGGCAATCAGCCCCAGCATTTT. This chain connects TRBV7-2 to TRBJ1-5, with D perhaps matching TRBD1 (6 bases). The germline V gene encodes CDR1 SGHTA and CDR2 FQGNSA. The CDR3 is 17 amino acids. V lost 5 bases, J lost 2 bases, and 19 bases lay in between.

A single count supports this clonotype. The CDR3 nucleotides read TGTGCCAGCAGAAGGACAGGGACTACCTACAATGAGCAGTTCTTC. Protein sequence: CASRRTGTTYNEQFF. V gene TRBV6-1 combines with J gene TRBJ2-1; tentative D call: TRBD1 (8 bases). The CDR3 totals 15 residues. Germline CDR1 reads MNHNS; CDR2 reads SASEGT. Trimming left V 6 bases short and J 2 bases short, with 14 bases between.

This clonotype occurred a few times. CDR3 bases: TGCGCCAGCAGCCAAGCCGACAGGCCCTGGGAGGAGCAGTACTTC. This gives the protein CASSQADRPWEEQYF. The chain uses TRBV4-3 and TRBJ2-7; TRBD1 might be the D (6 bases). The V and J ends lost 1 base and 7 bases respectively, with 17 bases between them. The V gene's germline CDR1 is LGHNA and CDR2 YSLEER. The CDR3 has 15 amino acids.

The chain links TRBV28 to TRBJ2-5, with D unclear. The CDR3 is made up of 12 amino acids. V was cut by 2 bases and J by 5 bases, with 6 bases left in between. The germline V gene has CDR1 MDHEN and CDR2 SYDVKM. CDR3 amino acids: CASSLRVETQYF. The DNA of the CDR3 is TGTGCCAGCAGTTTAAGGGTTGAGACCCAGTACTTC.

The rearrangement uses TRBV7-9 and TRBJ2-5; D tentatively fits TRBD1 or TRBD2 (5 bases each). Germline V gives CDR1 SEHNR, CDR2 FQNEAQ (reference sequence). This CDR3 has 14 amino acids. V lost 5 bases to trimming and J lost 0 bases, with 10 bases between them. For the CDR3, the DNA is TGTGCCAGCAGCCGGGGACGGAACCAAGAGACCCAGTACTTC. Protein: CASSRGRNQETQYF.